These T cell receptor beta chains were read from a single sample in a study of T cells expressing NK-cell markers. TCRdb reworked the 5' RACE reads into one entry per CDR3 protein, no DNA. The sample data list 200,000 to 300,000 distinct CDR3 sequences. The specimen sequenced was blood T cells: a sorted CD56 or NKG2C T cell subset, CD4+ or CD8+ T cells, or bulk PBMC T cells (not recorded which). These receptor sequences come from a woman between 18 and 70 years old in good health. The CDR3 runs from the conserved cysteine through the conserved F or W. Each record gives: J gene, V gene, CDR3 protein.

J: TRBJ2-1
V: TRBV30
CDR3: CAWSRQGKLKNEQFF

J: TRBJ2-6
V: TRBV18
CDR3: CASSPSAGANVLTF

J: TRBJ1-5
V: TRBV19
CDR3: CASSRGDKGSNQPQHF

J: TRBJ2-1
V: TRBV7-9
CDR3: CASSLGVGGNEQFF

J: TRBJ2-5
V: TRBV12-3/TRBV12-4
CDR3: CASTPGQAIQETQYF

J: TRBJ2-5
V: TRBV12-3/TRBV12-4
CDR3: CASSRRLARTQYF

J: TRBJ2-1
V: TRBV13
CDR3: CASRWGRWAYNEQFF

J: TRBJ1-1
V: TRBV12-3/TRBV12-4
CDR3: CASSPGHPDLKAFF

J: TRBJ2-3
V: TRBV29-1
CDR3: CSVDLIFTDTQYF

J: TRBJ2-4
V: TRBV28
CDR3: CASTSSGLAKNIQYF

J: TRBJ2-7
V: TRBV18
CDR3: CASSEGTHTYEQYF

J: TRBJ2-7
V: TRBV6-5
CDR3: CASSYSGLASYEQYF

J: TRBJ2-1
V: TRBV7-3
CDR3: CASSRKTGSDEQFF

J: TRBJ1-4
V: TRBV6-1
CDR3: CASSPLGGNGKLFF

J: TRBJ2-1
V: TRBV12-3/TRBV12-4
CDR3: CASSQGNRGSSYNEQFF

J: TRBJ2-7
V: TRBV12-3/TRBV12-4
CDR3: CASSRGQTYEQYF

J: TRBJ2-7
V: TRBV12-3/TRBV12-4
CDR3: CASSKQGARSYEQYF

J: TRBJ1-5
V: TRBV12-3/TRBV12-4
CDR3: CASASPGQGQNQPQHF

J: TRBJ1-5
V: TRBV20-1
CDR3: CSARDPRNNQPQHF

J: TRBJ2-7
V: TRBV4-1
CDR3: CASSRDRVLHEQYF

J: TRBJ2-1
V: TRBV5-1
CDR3: CASSERTRAHEQFF

J: TRBJ2-5
V: TRBV5-1
CDR3: CASSPQGTAVETQYF

J: TRBJ2-5
V: TRBV11-2
CDR3: CASTTGLAASQETQYF

J: TRBJ2-3
V: TRBV4-1
CDR3: CASSQGGGSYTDTQYF

J: TRBJ2-7
V: TRBV20-1
CDR3: CSARAEIYEQYF

J: TRBJ2-5
V: TRBV18
CDR3: CASSHTGIKETQYF

J: TRBJ1-5
V: TRBV29-1
CDR3: CSVGGGSGQPQHF

J: TRBJ2-2
V: TRBV6-1
CDR3: CASRGVGTGELFF

J: TRBJ2-7
V: TRBV6-1
CDR3: CAGCASGRAREQYF

J: TRBJ2-1
V: TRBV7-8
CDR3: CASSLRAPGQGSYNEQFF

J: TRBJ2-7
V: TRBV12-3/TRBV12-4
CDR3: CASSPSGGAYYEQYF

J: TRBJ2-7
V: TRBV7-3
CDR3: CASSPGLAGDEQYF

J: TRBJ1-2
V: TRBV20-1
CDR3: CSASPRGGYGYTF

J: TRBJ2-2
V: TRBV27
CDR3: CASSTRAGGHGELFF

J: TRBJ2-1
V: TRBV12-3/TRBV12-4
CDR3: CASSLRDAYNEQFF

J: TRBJ2-5
V: TRBV27
CDR3: CASTGLAGNRETQYF

J: TRBJ2-5
V: TRBV7-2
CDR3: CASSLAGPQETQYF

J: TRBJ2-1
V: TRBV11-2
CDR3: CASSPNSGTVEFF

J: TRBJ2-1
V: TRBV23-1
CDR3: CASSARTIQVYNEQFF

J: TRBJ1-5
V: TRBV6-5
CDR3: CASSYSSRGQPQHF

J: TRBJ1-2
V: TRBV4-3
CDR3: CASSQDERGANGYTF

J: TRBJ2-1
V: TRBV11-2
CDR3: CASSSRRGGLYNEQFF

J: TRBJ2-3
V: TRBV28
CDR3: CASSYRPRGSDTQYF

J: TRBJ2-2
V: TRBV5-1
CDR3: CASHREIVSETGELFF

J: TRBJ1-1
V: TRBV19
CDR3: CASRYTGMNTEAFF

J: TRBJ1-6
V: TRBV7-2
CDR3: CASSLIIGSPLHF

J: TRBJ2-1
V: TRBV19
CDR3: CASSIVGGRAGNEQFF

J: TRBJ2-7
V: TRBV6-1
CDR3: CASSPRVGYEQYF

J: TRBJ2-2
V: TRBV20-1
CDR3: CSARDPRQVNTGELFF

J: TRBJ2-2
V: TRBV6-1
CDR3: CASRTSDNTGELFF

J: TRBJ2-3
V: TRBV6-5
CDR3: CASSYVRGRWYF

J: TRBJ2-1
V: TRBV4-2
CDR3: CASSQTGATDNDQFF

J: TRBJ2-1
V: TRBV9
CDR3: CASSLLPAGATNEQFF

J: TRBJ2-1
V: TRBV9
CDR3: CASSVGSGASYNEQFF

J: TRBJ1-2
V: TRBV24-1
CDR3: CATMGQGGGYTF